The present TCR beta chain was sequenced within a study of T-cell reconstitution after alpha-beta-depleted transplantation in children. Researchers prepared the TCRbeta library using unique molecular identifiers, the study reports. TCRdb used MiXCR to reprocess the PCR reads, holding one entry per CDR3 protein. The sample includes 200,000 or so distinct CDR3 sequences, roughly 6% of them seen just once. General study findings and limits: By one year post-transplant, T-cell counts and diversity largely arose from T cells that were newly produced. At day 60, the high TCRbeta diversity found in some patients originated from recipient T cells and thymic progenitors that had survived. Alpha-beta T cells about two months after transplant reportedly derived from several hundred expanded graft clones.

This clonotype was detected many times. Its antigen is as yet unknown. This TCR was recovered from a girl under three years old with combined immunodeficiency, due to receive a stem cell transplant. The sequences come from PBMCs, collected before TCRalphabeta/CD19-depleted stem cell transplant.

The CDR3 loop is CASSSTETMNTEAFF. CDR3 DNA sequence: TGTGCCAGCAGCTCGACAGAGACCATGAACACTGAAGCTTTCTTT. V is TRBV7-9 and J is TRBJ1-1; D possibly corresponds to TRBD1 (5 bases). Germline V gene lookup returns CDR1 SEHNR and CDR2 FQNEAQ (reference sequence). V was cut by 4 bases and J by 0 bases, with 12 bases left in between. The CDR3 covers 15 residues.